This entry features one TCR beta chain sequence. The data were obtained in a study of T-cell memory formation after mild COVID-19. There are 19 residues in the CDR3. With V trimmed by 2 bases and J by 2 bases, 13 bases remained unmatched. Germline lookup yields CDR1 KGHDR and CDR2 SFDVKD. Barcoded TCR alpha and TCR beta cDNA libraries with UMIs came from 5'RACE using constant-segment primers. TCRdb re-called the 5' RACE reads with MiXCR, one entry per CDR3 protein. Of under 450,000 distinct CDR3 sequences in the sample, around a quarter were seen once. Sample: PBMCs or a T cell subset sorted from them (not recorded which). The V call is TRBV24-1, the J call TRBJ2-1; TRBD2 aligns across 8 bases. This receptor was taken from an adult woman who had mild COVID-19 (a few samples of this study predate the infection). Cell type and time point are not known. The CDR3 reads CATSDSRGFGRGAYNEQFF. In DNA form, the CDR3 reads TGTGCCACCAGTGATTCAAGGGGGTTTGGGCGGGGGGCCTACAATGAGCAGTTCTTC.